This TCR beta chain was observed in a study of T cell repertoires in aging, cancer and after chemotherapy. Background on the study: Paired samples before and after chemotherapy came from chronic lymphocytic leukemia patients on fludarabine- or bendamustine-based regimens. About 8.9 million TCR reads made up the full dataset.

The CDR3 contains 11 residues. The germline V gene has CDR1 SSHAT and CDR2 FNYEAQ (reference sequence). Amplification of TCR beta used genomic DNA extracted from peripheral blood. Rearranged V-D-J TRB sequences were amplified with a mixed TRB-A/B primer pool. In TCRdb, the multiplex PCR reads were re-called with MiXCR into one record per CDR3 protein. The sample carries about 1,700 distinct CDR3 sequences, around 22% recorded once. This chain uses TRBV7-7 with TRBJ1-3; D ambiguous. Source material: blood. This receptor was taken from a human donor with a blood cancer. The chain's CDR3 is CALGSGNTIYF. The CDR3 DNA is TGTGCTCTCGGGTCGGGAAACACCATATATTTT.